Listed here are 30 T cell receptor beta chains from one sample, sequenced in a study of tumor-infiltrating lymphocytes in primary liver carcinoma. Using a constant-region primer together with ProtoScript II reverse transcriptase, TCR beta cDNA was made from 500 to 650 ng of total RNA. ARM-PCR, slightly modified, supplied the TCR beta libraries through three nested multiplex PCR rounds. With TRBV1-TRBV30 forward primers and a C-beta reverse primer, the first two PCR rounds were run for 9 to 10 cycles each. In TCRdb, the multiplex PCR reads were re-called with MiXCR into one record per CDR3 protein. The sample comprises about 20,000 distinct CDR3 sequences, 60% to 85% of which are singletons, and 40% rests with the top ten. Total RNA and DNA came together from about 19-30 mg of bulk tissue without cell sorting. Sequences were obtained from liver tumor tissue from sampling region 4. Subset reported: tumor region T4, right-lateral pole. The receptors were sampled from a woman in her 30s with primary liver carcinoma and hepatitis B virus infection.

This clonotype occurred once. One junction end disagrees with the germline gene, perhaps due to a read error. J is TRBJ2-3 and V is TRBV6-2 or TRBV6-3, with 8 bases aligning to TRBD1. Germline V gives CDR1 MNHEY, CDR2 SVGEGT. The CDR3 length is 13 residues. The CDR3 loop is CVSRTGWTDTQYF. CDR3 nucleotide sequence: TGTGTCAGCAGGACAGGGTGGACAGATACGCAGTATTTT.

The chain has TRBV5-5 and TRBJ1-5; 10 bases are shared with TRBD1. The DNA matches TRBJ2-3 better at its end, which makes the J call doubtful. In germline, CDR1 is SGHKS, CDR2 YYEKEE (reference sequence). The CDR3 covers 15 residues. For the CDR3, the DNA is TGTGCCAGCATCCAGGACAGGGGGATTCATCAGTCCCAGTATTTT. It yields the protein CASIQDRGIHQSQYF.

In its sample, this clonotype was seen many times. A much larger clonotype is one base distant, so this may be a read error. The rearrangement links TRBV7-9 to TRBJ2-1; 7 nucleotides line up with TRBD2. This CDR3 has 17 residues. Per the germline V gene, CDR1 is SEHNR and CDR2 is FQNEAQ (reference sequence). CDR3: CASRSISAGAIYNELFF. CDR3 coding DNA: TGTGCCAGCAGGTCTATCAGCGCGGGAGCGATCTACAATGAGCTGTTCTTC.

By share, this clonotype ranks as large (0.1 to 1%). CDR3 in DNA: TGTGCCAGCAGCCCGAGGGAGACGTCGAGCACAGATACGCAGTATTTT. It translates to CASSPRETSSTDTQYF. V usage is TRBV11-2 and J usage is TRBJ2-3; D is possibly TRBD2 (5 bases). The germline V gene has CDR1 SGHAT and CDR2 FQNNGV. Trimming cost V 5 bases and J 0 bases, with 15 bases left between them. CDR3 length: 16 residues.

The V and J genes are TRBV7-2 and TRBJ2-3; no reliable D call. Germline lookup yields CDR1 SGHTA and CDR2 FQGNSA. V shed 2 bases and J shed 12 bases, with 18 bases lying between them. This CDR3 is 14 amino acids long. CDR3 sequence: CTSSLSGRIDAQYF. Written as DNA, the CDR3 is TGTACCAGCAGCTTATCAGGACGGATAGATGCACAGTATTTT.

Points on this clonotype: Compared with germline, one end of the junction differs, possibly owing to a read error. CDR3 nucleotide sequence: TGTGCCATAAGTGAGTCGGCTACCAAACAAGAGACCCAGAACTTC. It codes for CAISESATKQETQNF. This chain uses TRBV10-3 with TRBJ2-5, with D uncertain. The CDR3 has 15 residues. Per germline, CDR1 ENHRY and CDR2 SYGVKD.

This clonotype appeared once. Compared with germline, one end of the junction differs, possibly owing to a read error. The CDR3 DNA reads TGCGCCAGCAGCCATGCTGTGACGGGAGGTCACATTAGCTACAAGCAGTACTTC. Translation: CASSHAVTGGHISYKQYF. J is TRBJ2-7 and V is TRBV4-3, with 7 bases fitting TRBD2. In germline, CDR1 is LGHNA, CDR2 YSLEER. The CDR3 has 18 residues.

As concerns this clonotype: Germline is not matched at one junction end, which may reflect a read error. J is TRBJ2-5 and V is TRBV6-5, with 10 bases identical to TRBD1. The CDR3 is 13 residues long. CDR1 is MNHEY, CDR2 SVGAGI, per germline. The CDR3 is CATSADRGLTQCF. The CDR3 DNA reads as TGTGCCACCAGTGCCGACAGGGGGCTGACCCAGTGCTTC.

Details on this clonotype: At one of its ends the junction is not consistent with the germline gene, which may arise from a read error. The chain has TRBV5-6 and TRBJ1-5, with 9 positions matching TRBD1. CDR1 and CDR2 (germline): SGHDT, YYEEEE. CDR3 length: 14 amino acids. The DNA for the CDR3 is TGTGTCAGCAGCACAGGGGGCAGTAATCAGCCCCATCATTTT. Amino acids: CVSSTGGSNQPHHF. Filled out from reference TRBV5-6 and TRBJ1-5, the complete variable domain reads DAGVTQSPTHLIKTRGQQVTLRCSPKSGHDTVSWYQQALGQGPQFIFQYYEEEERQRGNFPDRFSGHQFPNYSSELNVNALLLGDSALYLCVSSTGGSNQPHHFGDGTRLSIL.

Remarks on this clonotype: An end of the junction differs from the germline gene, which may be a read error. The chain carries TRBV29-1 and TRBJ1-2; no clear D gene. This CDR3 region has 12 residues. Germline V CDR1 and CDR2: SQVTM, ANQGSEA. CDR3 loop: CRVVHWGGCCTF. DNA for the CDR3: TGCAGAGTTGTCCATTGGGGTGGCTGCTGCACCTTC.

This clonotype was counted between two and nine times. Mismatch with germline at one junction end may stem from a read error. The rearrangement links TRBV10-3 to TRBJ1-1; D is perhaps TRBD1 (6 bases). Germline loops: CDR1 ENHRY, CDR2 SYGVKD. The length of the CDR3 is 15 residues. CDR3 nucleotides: TGTGTCATCAGTGAGTCAACAGGGATGTTGACTGAAGCTTTCTTT. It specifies CVISESTGMLTEAFF.

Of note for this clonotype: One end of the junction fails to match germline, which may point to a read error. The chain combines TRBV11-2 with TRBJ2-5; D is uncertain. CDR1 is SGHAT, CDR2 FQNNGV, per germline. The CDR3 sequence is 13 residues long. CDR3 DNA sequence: TGTGCCGGCAGCCCTAGACAAATAGAGACCCAGTGCTTC. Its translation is CAGSPRQIETQCF.

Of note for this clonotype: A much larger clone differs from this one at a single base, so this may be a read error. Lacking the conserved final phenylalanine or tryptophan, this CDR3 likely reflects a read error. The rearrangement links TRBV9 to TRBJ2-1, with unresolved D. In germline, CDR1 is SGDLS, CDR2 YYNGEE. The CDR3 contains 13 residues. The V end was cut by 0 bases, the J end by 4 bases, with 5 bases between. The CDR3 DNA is TGTGCCAGCAGCGTAGATCTGTACAATGAGCAGTTCTAC. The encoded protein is CASSVDLYNEQFY.

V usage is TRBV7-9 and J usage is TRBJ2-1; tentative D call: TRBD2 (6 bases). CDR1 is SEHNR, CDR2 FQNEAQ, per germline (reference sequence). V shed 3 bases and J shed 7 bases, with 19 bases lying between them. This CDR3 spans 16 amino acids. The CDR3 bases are TGTGCCAGCAGCTTTGGGATTAGCGGAGCTAGGAATGAGCAGTTCTTC. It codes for CASSFGISGARNEQFF.

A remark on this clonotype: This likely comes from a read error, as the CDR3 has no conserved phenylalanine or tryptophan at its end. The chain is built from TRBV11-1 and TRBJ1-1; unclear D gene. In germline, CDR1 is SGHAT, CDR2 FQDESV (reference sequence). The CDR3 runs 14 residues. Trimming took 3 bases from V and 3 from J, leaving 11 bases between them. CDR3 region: CASSFGRCYTEAFL. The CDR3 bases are TGTGCCAGCAGCTTCGGGCGGTGCTACACTGAAGCTTTCTTA.

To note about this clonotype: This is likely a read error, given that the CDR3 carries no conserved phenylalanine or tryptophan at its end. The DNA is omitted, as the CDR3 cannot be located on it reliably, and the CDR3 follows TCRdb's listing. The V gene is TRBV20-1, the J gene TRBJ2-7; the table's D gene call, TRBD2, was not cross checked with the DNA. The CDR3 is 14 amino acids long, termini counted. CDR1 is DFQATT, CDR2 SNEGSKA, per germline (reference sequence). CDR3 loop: CSAPRTSGRYEHYL.

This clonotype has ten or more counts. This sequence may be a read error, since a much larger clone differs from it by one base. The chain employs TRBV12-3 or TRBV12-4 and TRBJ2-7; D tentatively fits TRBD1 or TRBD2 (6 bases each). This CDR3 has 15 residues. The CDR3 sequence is CASSFRGQGNHERYF. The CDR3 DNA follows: TGTGCCAGCAGTTTTCGGGGGCAGGGTAATCACGAGCGGTACTTC.

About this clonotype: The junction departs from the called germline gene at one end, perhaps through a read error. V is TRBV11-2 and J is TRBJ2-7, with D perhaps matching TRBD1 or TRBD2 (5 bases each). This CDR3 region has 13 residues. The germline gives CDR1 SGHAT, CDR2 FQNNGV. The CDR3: CADSPGNTYEQYF. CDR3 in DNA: TGTGCCGACAGCCCCGGGAACACCTACGAACAGTACTTC.

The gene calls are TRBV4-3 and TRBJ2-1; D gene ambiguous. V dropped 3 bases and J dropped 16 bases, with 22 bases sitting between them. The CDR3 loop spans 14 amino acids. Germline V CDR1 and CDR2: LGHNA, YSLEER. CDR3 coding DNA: TGCGCCAGCAGCCACACAGAGTTGCTCAATGAACACTTCTTC. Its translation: CASSHTELLNEHFF.

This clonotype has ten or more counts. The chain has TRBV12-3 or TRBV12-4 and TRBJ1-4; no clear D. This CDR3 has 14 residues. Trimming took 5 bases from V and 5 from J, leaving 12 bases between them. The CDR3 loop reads CASSPGLYNEKLFF. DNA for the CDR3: TGTGCCAGCAGTCCCGGACTGTACAATGAAAAACTGTTTTTT.

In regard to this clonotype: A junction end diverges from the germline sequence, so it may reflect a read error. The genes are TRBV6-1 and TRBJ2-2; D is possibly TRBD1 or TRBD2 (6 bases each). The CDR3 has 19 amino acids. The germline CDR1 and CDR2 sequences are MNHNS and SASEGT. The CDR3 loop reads CASSQTLPGGAANTRELFF. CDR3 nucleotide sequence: TGTGCCAGCAGTCAAACCCTTCCCGGGGGCGCCGCGAACACCAGGGAGTTGTTTTTT.

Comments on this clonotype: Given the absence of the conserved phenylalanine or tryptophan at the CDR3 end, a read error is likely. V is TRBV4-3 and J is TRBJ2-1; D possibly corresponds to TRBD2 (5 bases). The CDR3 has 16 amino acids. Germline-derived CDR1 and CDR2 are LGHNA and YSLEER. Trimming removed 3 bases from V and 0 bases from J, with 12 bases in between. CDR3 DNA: TGCGCCAGCAGCCAGGATACGGGAAGCTCCTACAATGAGCAGTTCTCC. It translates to CASSQDTGSSYNEQFS.

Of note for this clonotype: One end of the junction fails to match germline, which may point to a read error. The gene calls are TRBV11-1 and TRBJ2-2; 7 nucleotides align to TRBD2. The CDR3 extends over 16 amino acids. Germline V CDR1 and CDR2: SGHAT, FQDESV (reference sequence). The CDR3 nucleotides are TGTGTCAGCAGTAGGGTTGTGGCGGGAGTGTCCGGGGAGCTGTTTTTT. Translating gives CVSSRVVAGVSGELFF.

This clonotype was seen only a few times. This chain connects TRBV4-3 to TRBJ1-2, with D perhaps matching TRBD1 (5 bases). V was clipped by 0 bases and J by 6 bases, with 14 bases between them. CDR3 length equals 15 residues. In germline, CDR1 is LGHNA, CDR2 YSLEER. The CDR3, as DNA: TGCGCCAGCAGCCAAGACTTGAGCAGGGTGAATGGCTACACCTTC. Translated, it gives CASSQDLSRVNGYTF.

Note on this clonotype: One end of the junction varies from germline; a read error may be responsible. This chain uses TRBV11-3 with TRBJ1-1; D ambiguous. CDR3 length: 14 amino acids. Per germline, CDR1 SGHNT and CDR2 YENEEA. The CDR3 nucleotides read TGTGCCGGCAGTTTAAAAGTGACGATCACTGAAGCTTTCTTT. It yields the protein CAGSLKVTITEAFF.

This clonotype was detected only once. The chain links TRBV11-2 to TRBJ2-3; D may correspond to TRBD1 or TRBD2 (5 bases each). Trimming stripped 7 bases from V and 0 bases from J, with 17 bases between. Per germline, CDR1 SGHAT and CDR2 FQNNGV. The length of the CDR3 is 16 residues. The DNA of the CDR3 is TGTGCCAGCATCCCGAAGGGGACGTCGAGCACAGATACGCAGTATTTT. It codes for CASIPKGTSSTDTQYF.

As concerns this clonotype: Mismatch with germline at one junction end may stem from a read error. The chain's CDR3 is CASSSPGCWEAHYF. CDR3 sequence (DNA): TGTGCCAGCAGCTCCCCAGGGTGCTGGGAGGCCCACTACTTC. The V gene is TRBV11-2, the J gene TRBJ2-5, with D possibly being TRBD2 (6 bases). CDR1 and CDR2 from the germline V gene are SGHAT and FQNNGV. The CDR3 sequence is 14 residues long.

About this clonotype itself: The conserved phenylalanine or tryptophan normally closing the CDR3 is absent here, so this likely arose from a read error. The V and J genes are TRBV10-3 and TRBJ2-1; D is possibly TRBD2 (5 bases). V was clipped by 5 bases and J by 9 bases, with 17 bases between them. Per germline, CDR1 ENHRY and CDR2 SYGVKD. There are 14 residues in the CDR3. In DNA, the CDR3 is TGTGCCATCAGTCCCACGGAGACCCGGGGTGAGCAGTTCGTC. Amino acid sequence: CAISPTETRGEQFV.

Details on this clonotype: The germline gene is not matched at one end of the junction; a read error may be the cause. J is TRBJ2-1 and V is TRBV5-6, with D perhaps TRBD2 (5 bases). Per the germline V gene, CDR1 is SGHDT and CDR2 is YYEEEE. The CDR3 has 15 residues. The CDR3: CASSKLRGSLNVQFF. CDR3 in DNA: TGTGCCAGCAGCAAGCTACGGGGATCCCTAAATGTGCAGTTCTTC.

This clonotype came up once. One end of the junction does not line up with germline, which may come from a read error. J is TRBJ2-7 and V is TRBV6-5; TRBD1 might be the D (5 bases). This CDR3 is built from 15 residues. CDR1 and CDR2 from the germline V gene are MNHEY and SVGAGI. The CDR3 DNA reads TGTGCCGGCAGTTACAGGAACAGCAGCTCCTACGAGCAGTACTTC. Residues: CAGSYRNSSSYEQYF.